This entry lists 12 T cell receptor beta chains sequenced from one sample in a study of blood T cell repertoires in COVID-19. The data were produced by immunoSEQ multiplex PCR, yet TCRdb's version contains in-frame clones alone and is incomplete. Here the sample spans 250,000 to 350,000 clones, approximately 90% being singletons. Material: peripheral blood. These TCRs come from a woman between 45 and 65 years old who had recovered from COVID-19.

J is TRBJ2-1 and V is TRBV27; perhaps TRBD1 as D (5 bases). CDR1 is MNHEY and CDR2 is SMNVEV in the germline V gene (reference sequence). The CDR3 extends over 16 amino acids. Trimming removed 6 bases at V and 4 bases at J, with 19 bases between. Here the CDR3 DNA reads TGTGCCAGCAGGGGCGAGTTGGAGACAGTTTACAATGAGCAGTTCTTC. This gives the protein CASRGELETVYNEQFF.

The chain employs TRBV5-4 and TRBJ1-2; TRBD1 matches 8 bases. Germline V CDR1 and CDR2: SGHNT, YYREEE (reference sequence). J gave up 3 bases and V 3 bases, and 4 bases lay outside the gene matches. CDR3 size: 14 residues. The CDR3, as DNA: TGTGCCAGCAGCTGGATGGGACAGGACTATGGCTACACCTTC. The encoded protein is CASSWMGQDYGYTF.

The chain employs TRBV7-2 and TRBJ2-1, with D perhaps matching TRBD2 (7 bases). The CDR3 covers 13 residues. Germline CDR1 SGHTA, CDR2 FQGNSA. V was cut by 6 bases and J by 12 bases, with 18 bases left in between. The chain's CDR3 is CASSPDWRGGQFF. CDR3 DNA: TGTGCCAGCAGTCCTGACTGGAGGGGGGGGCAGTTCTTC. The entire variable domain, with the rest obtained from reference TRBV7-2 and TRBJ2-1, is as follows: GAGVSQSPSNKVTEKGKDVELRCDPISGHTALYWYRQSLGQGLEFLIYFQGNSAPDKSGLPSDRFSAERTGGSVSTLTIQRTQQEDSAVYLCASSPDWRGGQFFGPGTRLTVL.

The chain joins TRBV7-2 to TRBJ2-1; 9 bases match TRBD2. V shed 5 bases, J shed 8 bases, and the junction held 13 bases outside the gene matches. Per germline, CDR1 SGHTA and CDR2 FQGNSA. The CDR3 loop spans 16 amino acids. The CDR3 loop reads CASSLGLAMGGDEQFF. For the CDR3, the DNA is TGTGCCAGCAGCCTGGGACTAGCCATGGGTGGGGATGAGCAGTTCTTC.

CDR3 nucleotide sequence: TGTGCCAGCAGCACCAGACAGGGGGCTAGGAGGGGCTACACCTTC. Amino acid sequence: CASSTRQGARRGYTF. V gene TRBV7-2 combines with J gene TRBJ1-2; 10 bases align to TRBD1. J lost 8 bases, V lost 5 bases, and 11 bases had no gene match. Germline CDR1 reads SGHTA; CDR2 reads FQGNSA. CDR3 length equals 15 residues.

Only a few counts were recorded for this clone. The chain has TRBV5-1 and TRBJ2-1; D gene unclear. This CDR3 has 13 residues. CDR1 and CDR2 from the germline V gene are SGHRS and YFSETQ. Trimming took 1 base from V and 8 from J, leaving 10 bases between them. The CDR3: CASSLFGTDEQFF. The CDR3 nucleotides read TGCGCCAGCAGCTTGTTTGGCACAGATGAGCAGTTCTTC.

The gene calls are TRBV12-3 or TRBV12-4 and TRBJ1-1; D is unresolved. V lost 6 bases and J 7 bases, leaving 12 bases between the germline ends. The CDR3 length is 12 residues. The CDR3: CASSRTRNEAFF. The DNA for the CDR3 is TGTGCCAGCAGCCGTACAAGAAATGAAGCTTTCTTT.

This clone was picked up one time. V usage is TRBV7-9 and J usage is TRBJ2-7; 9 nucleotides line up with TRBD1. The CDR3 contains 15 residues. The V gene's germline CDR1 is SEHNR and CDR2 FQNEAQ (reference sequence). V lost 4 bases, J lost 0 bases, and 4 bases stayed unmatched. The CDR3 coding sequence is TGTGCCAGCAGCTGGACAGGGGACAGCTCCTACGAGCAGTACTTC. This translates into CASSWTGDSSYEQYF.

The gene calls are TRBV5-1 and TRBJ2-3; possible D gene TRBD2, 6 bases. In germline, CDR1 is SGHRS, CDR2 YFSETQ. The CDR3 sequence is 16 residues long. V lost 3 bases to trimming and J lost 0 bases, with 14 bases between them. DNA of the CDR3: TGCGCCAGCAGCTCCATCGGGGGAGCTAGCACAGATACGCAGTATTTT. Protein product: CASSSIGGASTDTQYF. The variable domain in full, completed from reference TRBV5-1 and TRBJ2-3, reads KAGVTQTPRYLIKTRGQQVTLSCSPISGHRSVSWYQQTPGQGLQFLFEYFSETQRNKGNFPGRFSGRQFSNSRSEMNVSTLELGDSALYLCASSSIGGASTDTQYFGPGTRLTVL.

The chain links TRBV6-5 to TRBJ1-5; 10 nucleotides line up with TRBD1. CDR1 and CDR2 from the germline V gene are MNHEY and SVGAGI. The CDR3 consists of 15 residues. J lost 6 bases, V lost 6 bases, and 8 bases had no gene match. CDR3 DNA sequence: TGTGCCAGCAGCTCTGGACAGGGGGTGACTCAGCCCCAGCATTTT. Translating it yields CASSSGQGVTQPQHF.

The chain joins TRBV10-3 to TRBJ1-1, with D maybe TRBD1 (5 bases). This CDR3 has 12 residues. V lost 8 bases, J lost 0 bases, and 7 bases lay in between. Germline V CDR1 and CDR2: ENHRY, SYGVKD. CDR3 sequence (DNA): TGTGCCATCGGGGGGTTGAACACTGAAGCTTTCTTT. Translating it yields CAIGGLNTEAFF.

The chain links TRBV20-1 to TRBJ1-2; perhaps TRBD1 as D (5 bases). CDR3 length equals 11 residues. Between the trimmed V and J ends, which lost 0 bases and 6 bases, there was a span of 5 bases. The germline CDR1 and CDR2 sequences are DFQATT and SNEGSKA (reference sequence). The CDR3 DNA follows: TGCAGTGCTAGAGAAGGGGATGGCTACACCTTC. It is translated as CSAREGDGYTF.